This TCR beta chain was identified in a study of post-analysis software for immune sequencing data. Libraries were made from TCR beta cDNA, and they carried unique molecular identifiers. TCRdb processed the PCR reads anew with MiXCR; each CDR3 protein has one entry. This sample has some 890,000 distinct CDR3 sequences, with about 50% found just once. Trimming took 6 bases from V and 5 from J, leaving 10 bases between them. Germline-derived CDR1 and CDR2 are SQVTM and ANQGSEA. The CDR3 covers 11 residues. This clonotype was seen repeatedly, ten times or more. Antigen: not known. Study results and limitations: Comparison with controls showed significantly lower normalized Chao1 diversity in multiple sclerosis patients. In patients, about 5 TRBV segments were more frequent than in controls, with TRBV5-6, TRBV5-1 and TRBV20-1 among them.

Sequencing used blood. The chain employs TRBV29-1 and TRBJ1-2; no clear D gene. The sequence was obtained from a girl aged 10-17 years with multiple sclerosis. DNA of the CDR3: TGCAGCGTCGCGACCGGTTATGGCTACACCTTC. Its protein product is CSVATGYGYTF.